Listed here are 21 T cell receptor beta chains from one sample, sequenced in a study of T-cell reconstitution after alpha-beta-depleted transplantation in children. Unique molecular identifiers were incorporated into the prepared TCRbeta library. From the PCR reads, TCRdb called clonotypes with MiXCR, one entry per CDR3 protein. The data show about 240,000 distinct CDR3 sequences, 12% seen once. Here the sequenced sample was PBMCs from the stem cell graft donor, taken from the stem cell graft. These receptors all come from a human donor who donated a stem cell graft to a child with acute lymphoblastic leukemia.

There are many counts of this clonotype. The V and J genes are TRBV5-6 and TRBJ2-4, with D possibly being TRBD1 (5 bases). CDR3 size: 13 residues. Germline V gene sequence: CDR1 SGHDT, CDR2 YYEEEE. The V and J ends lost 2 bases and 7 bases respectively, with 10 bases between them. CDR3 sequence: CASSFEGVNIQYF. Here the CDR3 DNA reads TGTGCCAGCAGCTTTGAAGGGGTGAACATTCAGTACTTC.

This clonotype was counted at least ten times. At one end, the junction sequence differs from germline, possibly due to a read error. This sequence joins TRBV7-3 and TRBJ2-2; tentatively, D is TRBD1 or TRBD2 (5 bases each). CDR3 size: 15 residues. Germline loops: CDR1 SGHTA, CDR2 FQGTGA. The CDR3: CASRLNTGADGELFF. In DNA form, the CDR3 reads TGTGCCAGCAGGTTAAACACCGGGGCGGACGGGGAGCTGTTTTTT.

This clonotype was detected many times. This chain uses TRBV29-1 with TRBJ2-3; 7 positions match TRBD2. CDR3 length equals 15 residues. CDR1 is SQVTM, CDR2 ANQGSEA, per germline. The J segment lost 0 bases and the V segment lost 3 bases, leaving 6 bases of the junction unmatched. The CDR3 DNA sequence: TGCAGCGTTGAGGGTGGGAGGGCCAGCACAGATACGCAGTATTTT. It codes for CSVEGGRASTDTQYF.

The sample holds many counts of this clonotype. J is TRBJ2-7 and V is TRBV29-1; 10 positions agree with TRBD1. V shed 7 bases and J 5 bases; nucleotides not matched to a gene: 8. This CDR3 region has 13 residues. Germline values: CDR1 SQVTM, CDR2 ANQGSEA. Here the CDR3 DNA reads TGCAGCGGCTTGCGGACAGGGGGAGACGAGCAGTACTTC. It translates to CSGLRTGGDEQYF.

Points on this clonotype: A single base separates this from a much larger clone, so it may be a read error. V gene TRBV7-8 combines with J gene TRBJ2-3; 9 nucleotides line up with TRBD2. The germline CDR1 and CDR2 sequences are SGHVS and FQNEAQ. The CDR3 totals 16 residues. CDR3: CVSSPTLAGRPDTQYF. DNA of the CDR3: TGTGTCAGCAGCCCAACCCTAGCGGGACGACCAGATACGCAGTATTTT.

This clonotype was observed many times. The V call is TRBV29-1, the J call TRBJ2-7; 7 nucleotides match TRBD1. Germline trimming cut 5 bases from V and 3 bases from J; bases unmatched to any gene: 10. This CDR3 has 14 residues. Germline assignment: CDR1 SQVTM and CDR2 ANQGSEA. The CDR3 is CSVLTGTVNYEQYF. CDR3 nucleotide sequence: TGCAGCGTTTTGACCGGGACAGTGAACTACGAGCAGTACTTC.

The rearrangement uses TRBV20-1 and TRBJ2-3; D remains ambiguous. This CDR3 region has 16 residues. Germline V CDR1 and CDR2: DFQATT, SNEGSKA (reference sequence). Between the trimmed V and J ends, which lost 5 bases and 0 bases, there was a span of 18 bases. In nucleotides, the CDR3 is TGCAGTGCTGACGGTAGGGAAGCAGCAAGCACAGATACGCAGTATTTT. It encodes CSADGREAASTDTQYF.

This clonotype occurred many times. The rearrangement joins TRBV13 to TRBJ2-5; D perhaps matches TRBD1 (5 bases). The length of the CDR3 is 13 residues. V was trimmed by 6 bases and J by 4 bases, leaving 12 bases between them. CDR1 is PRHDT, CDR2 FYEKMQ, per germline (reference sequence). In DNA, the CDR3 is TGTGCCAGCAGAAGACAGTATTTAGAGACCCAGTACTTC. This codes for CASRRQYLETQYF.

At least ten counts were recorded for this clonotype. V is TRBV5-1 and J is TRBJ2-5; D is undetermined. The CDR3 spans 12 residues. Trimming pared 5 bases from V and 4 bases from J, leaving 9 bases between. Germline lookup yields CDR1 SGHRS and CDR2 YFSETQ. For the CDR3, the DNA is TGCGCCAGCAGATTGAGTGCAGAGACCCAGTACTTC. This sequence encodes CASRLSAETQYF.

As regards this clonotype: A much larger clonotype is one base distant, so this may be a read error. This rearrangement joins TRBV19 to TRBJ1-1; D not certain. The CDR3 contains 15 residues. V shed 3 bases and J shed 4 bases, with 15 bases lying between them. Germline CDR1 reads LNHDA; CDR2 reads SQIVND (reference sequence). CDR3 sequence (DNA): TGTGCCAGTAGTATCACCGGTTTTGTGGGCACTGAAGCTTTCTTT. It encodes CASSITGFVGTEAFF.

This clonotype was picked up many times. The chain carries TRBV4-2 and TRBJ2-3; D is perhaps TRBD2 (6 bases). Deletions cut 1 base from V and 5 bases from J, with 16 bases between. Germline V lookup: CDR1 LGHNA, CDR2 YNFKEQ. This CDR3 has 16 amino acids. The CDR3 DNA is TGTGCCAGCAGCCAAGTCCGCGGAGGGGTTGGAGATACGCAGTATTTT. Protein: CASSQVRGGVGDTQYF.

This clonotype was observed many times. The chain combines TRBV20-1 with TRBJ1-2; 8 nucleotides match TRBD1. CDR3 length equals 13 residues. V shed 6 bases and J 2 bases; nucleotides not matched to a gene: 5. The germline gives CDR1 DFQATT, CDR2 SNEGSKA (reference sequence). DNA of the CDR3: TGCAGTGCCCAAAGGACAGGGAACTATGGCTACACCTTC. Translated, it gives CSAQRTGNYGYTF.

This clonotype was seen repeatedly, ten times or more. V usage is TRBV7-9 and J usage is TRBJ1-1, with 7 bases fitting TRBD1. Unmatched junction bases numbered 7, after V lost 3 bases and J lost 3 bases. CDR3 length: 15 residues. Germline values: CDR1 SEHNR, CDR2 FQNEAQ (reference sequence). The CDR3 DNA is TGTGCCAGCAGCTTTACCGGGACAGAGTACACTGAAGCTTTCTTT. It specifies CASSFTGTEYTEAFF.

This clonotype was counted at least ten times. The chain recombines TRBV12-3 or TRBV12-4 with TRBJ2-7; 9 positions match TRBD1. The ends lost 3 bases at V and 2 bases at J; junction bases unmatched: 2. This CDR3 has 14 residues. In DNA form, the CDR3 reads TGTGCCAGCAGTTTTAGGGACAGGGCCTACGAGCAGTACTTC. Translated, it gives CASSFRDRAYEQYF.

This clonotype was found many times. The chain combines TRBV28 with TRBJ1-6, with D tentatively TRBD1 (5 bases). This CDR3 region has 15 residues. Trimming removed 7 bases from V and 7 bases from J, with 17 bases in between. From germline, CDR1 is MDHEN and CDR2 SYDVKM. The CDR3 DNA sequence: TGTGCCAGCACCGCGTTCAGGGCTCGCAATTCACCCCTCCACTTT. Its protein is CASTAFRARNSPLHF.

This clonotype has at least ten counts. The rearrangement uses TRBV6-5 and TRBJ1-1; D is uncertain. The V gene lost 4 bases and the J gene lost 1 base, with 10 bases spanning the gap. Germline CDR1 MNHEY, CDR2 SVGAGI. This CDR3 comprises 14 residues. CDR3 bases: TGTGCCAGCAGTTTCTCGGCGGAGAACACTGAAGCTTTCTTT. This sequence encodes CASSFSAENTEAFF.

In this sample, this clonotype turned up many times. The chain couples TRBV20-1 to TRBJ1-2; TRBD1 aligns across 9 bases. Per the germline V gene, CDR1 is DFQATT and CDR2 is SNEGSKA (reference sequence). There are 15 residues in the CDR3. V was clipped by 5 bases and J by 10 bases; unmatched bases: 17. This CDR3 is CSAELIHRGLPDYTF. The CDR3 DNA reads as TGCAGTGCTGAGCTTATTCACAGGGGGCTTCCCGACTACACCTTC.

CDR3 protein: CASGRDRGTWAPNNSPLHF. The DNA of the CDR3 is TGTGCTAGTGGACGCGACAGGGGAACTTGGGCCCCAAATAATTCACCCCTCCACTTT. The genes are TRBV12-5 and TRBJ1-6, with TRBD1 matching 8 bases. This CDR3 has 19 amino acids. The V segment lost 6 bases and the J segment 5 bases; nucleotides outside the gene matches: 18. Looked up from germline, CDR1 is LGHNT and CDR2 is FRNRAP. The entire variable domain, with the rest obtained from reference TRBV12-5 and TRBJ1-6, is as follows: DARVTQTPRHKVTEMGQEVTMRCQPILGHNTVFWYRQTMMQGLELLAYFRNRAPLDDSGMPKDRFSAEMPDATLATLKIQPSEPRDSAVYFCASGRDRGTWAPNNSPLHFGNGTRLTVT.

CDR3 nucleotide sequence: TGTGCCAGCAGCTTAACGGGGGACACTGAAGCTTTCTTT. Its protein product is CASSLTGDTEAFF. J is TRBJ1-1 and V is TRBV7-2; possibly TRBD1 for D (5 bases). The germline CDR1 and CDR2 sequences are SGHTA and FQGNSA. The ends were cut back, 2 bases at V and 3 bases at J, with 7 bases in the middle. This CDR3 spans 13 amino acids.

This clonotype was seen more than once but under ten times. The rearrangement joins TRBV6-2 or TRBV6-3 to TRBJ2-5, with 7 bases fitting TRBD1. Germline V gene data show CDR1 as MNHEY and CDR2 as SVGEGT. The CDR3 is made up of 15 amino acids. V gave up 4 bases and J gave up 1 base; unmatched junction bases: 6. The CDR3 here is CASSSPGQAQETQYF. The CDR3 region has the DNA TGTGCCAGCAGTTCCCCTGGACAGGCCCAAGAGACCCAGTACTTC.

With respect to this clonotype: This could be a read error, since a much larger clone is one nucleotide away. The chain employs TRBV9 and TRBJ2-7; D might be TRBD2 (7 bases). The CDR3 has 15 amino acids. Germline V gene sequence: CDR1 SGDLS, CDR2 YYNGEE. The CDR3 region has the DNA TGTGCCAGCAGCTCATCCGGGGGGCTCCTATACGAGCACTACTTC. Its translation is CASSSSGGLLYEHYF. Complete variable domain (other parts from reference TRBV9 and TRBJ2-7): DSGVTQTPKHLITATGQRVTLRCSPRSGDLSVYWYQQSLDQGLQFLIQYYNGEERAKGNILERFSAQQFPDLHSELNLSSLELGDSALYFCASSSSGGLLYEHYFGPGTRLTVT.